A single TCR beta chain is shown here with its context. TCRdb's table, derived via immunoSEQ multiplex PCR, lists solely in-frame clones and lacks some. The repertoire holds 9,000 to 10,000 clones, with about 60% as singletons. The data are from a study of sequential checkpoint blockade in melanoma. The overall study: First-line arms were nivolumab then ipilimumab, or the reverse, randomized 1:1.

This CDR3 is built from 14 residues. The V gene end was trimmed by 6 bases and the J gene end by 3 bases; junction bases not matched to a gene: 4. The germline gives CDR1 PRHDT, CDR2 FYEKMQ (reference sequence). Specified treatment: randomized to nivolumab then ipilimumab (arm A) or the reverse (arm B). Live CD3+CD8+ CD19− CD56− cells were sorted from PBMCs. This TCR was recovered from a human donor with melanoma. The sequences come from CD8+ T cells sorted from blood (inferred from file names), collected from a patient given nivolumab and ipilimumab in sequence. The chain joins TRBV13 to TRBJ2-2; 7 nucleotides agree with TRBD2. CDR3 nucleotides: TGTGCCAGCAGGTCCCGGGGGGACACCGGGGAGCTGTTTTTT. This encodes CASRSRGDTGELFF.